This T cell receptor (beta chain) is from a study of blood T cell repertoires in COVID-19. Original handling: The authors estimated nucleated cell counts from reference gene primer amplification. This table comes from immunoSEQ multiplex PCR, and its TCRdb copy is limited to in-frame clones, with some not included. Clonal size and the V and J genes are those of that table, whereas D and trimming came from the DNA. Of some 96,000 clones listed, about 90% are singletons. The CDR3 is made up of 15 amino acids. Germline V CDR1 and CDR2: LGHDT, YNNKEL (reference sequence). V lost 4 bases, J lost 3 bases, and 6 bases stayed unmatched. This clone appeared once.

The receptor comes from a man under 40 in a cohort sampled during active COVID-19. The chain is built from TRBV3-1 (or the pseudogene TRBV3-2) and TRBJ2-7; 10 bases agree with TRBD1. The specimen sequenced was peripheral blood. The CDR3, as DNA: TGTGCCAGCAGCCGGGGGACAGGGGTGGTCTACGAGCAGTACTTC. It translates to CASSRGTGVVYEQYF.